This T cell receptor (beta chain) was profiled in a study of control samples from healthy donors and cancer patients. Clones were sequenced by immunoSEQ multiplex PCR, and TCRdb holds only the in-frame ones, with some missing. This sample has approximately 35,000 clones; roughly 92% occur once, and the top ten carry 1.7%. Germline V lookup: CDR1 KGHSH, CDR2 LQKENI. This CDR3 is 13 amino acids long. Deletions cut 3 bases from V and 4 bases from J, with 7 bases between. The chain uses TRBV18 and TRBJ2-4; D remains ambiguous. What was sequenced was PBMCs. The sequence was collected from a man aged 35-49 years with colorectal cancer. The CDR3 sequence: CASSPPSKNIQYF. In DNA, the CDR3 is TGTGCCAGCTCACCCCCGTCTAAAAACATTCAGTACTTC. Full variable domain (outside the CDR3, taken from reference TRBV18 and TRBJ2-4): NAGVMQNPRHLVRRRGQEARLRCSPMKGHSHVYWYRQLPEEGLKFMVYLQKENIIDESGMPKERFSAEFPKEGPSILRIQQVVRGDSAAYFCASSPPSKNIQYFGAGTRLSVL.